The 22 T cell receptor beta chains presented below share a single source sample, sequenced in a study of spatial heterogeneity in lung cancer. Study-wide results and limits: Tracking of tumor mutation counts was seen in expanded intratumoral alpha and beta TCR counts.

No antigen is known for these receptors. MiXCR was run by TCRdb on the 5' RACE reads, yielding one entry per CDR3 protein. Of about 9,800 distinct CDR3 sequences in the sample, less than 7.5% were seen once. Documented time point: sample taken at primary tumor resection. This specimen was lung tumor tissue, taken at surgery. The receptors were gathered from a male donor with early-stage non-small cell lung cancer.

This clonotype was recorded many times. For a library built for alpha chains, this beta chain is a stray read; little rests on its size. This rearrangement joins TRBV11-2 to TRBJ2-5; possibly TRBD2 for D (5 bases). The CDR3 sequence is 14 residues long. The germline V gene encodes CDR1 SGHAT and CDR2 FQNNGV. Trimming took 5 bases from V and 4 from J, leaving 14 bases between them. CDR3 sequence reads: CASSQRVAGETQYF. The CDR3 DNA follows: TGTGCCAGCAGCCAACGAGTGGCGGGAGAGACCCAGTACTTC.

In its sample, this clonotype ranks as medium-sized. The size of this beta chain means little, since it is a stray read in a library made for alpha chains. The V call is TRBV5-1, the J call TRBJ1-6, with D hard to call. Trimming cost V 0 bases and J 10 bases, with 17 bases left between them. CDR3 length: 16 residues. From germline, CDR1 is SGHRS and CDR2 YFSETQ. This chain's CDR3 is CASSLEASDMGSPLHF. As DNA, the CDR3 is TGCGCCAGCAGCTTGGAGGCGTCAGATATGGGGTCACCCCTCCACTTT.

There are many counts of this clonotype. This beta chain is an off-target read within a library intended for alpha chains, so its frequency means little. The CDR3 region is CASSLNYETQYF. Here the CDR3 DNA reads TGCGCCAGCAGCTTGAACTACGAGACCCAGTACTTC. The V gene is TRBV5-1, the J gene TRBJ2-5, with D unclear. This CDR3 region has 12 residues. Trimming removed 1 base at V and 5 bases at J, with 6 bases between. Germline assignment: CDR1 SGHRS and CDR2 YFSETQ. The full variable domain, in which reference TRBV5-1 and TRBJ2-5 provide the parts outside the CDR3, is KAGVTQTPRYLIKTRGQQVTLSCSPISGHRSVSWYQQTPGQGLQFLFEYFSETQRNKGNFPGRFSGRQFSNSRSEMNVSTLELGDSALYLCASSLNYETQYFGPGTRLLVL.

This clonotype was seen at least ten times. With the library built for alpha chains, this beta chain is off target and its frequency is not meaningful. V is TRBV5-1 and J is TRBJ1-6; D is ambiguous. The germline CDR1 and CDR2 sequences are SGHRS and YFSETQ. This CDR3 is 17 amino acids long. V lost 10 bases and J lost 0, with 20 bases in between. CDR3 nucleotide sequence: TGCGCCGGATCCTACTACCCTGAGAGCTCCTATAATTCACCCCTCCACTTT. Its translation: CAGSYYPESSYNSPLHF.

This clonotype was seen many times. This beta chain came through as a stray read in a library set up for alpha chains, and its size says little. This chain uses TRBV3-1 with TRBJ2-1; possibly TRBD1 or TRBD2 for D (5 bases each). The CDR3 spans 13 residues. Germline loops: CDR1 LGHDT, CDR2 YNNKEL (reference sequence). Trimming took off 3 bases at V and 6 bases at J, with 9 bases between the two ends. The CDR3 is CASSQPGPNEQFF. In DNA form, the CDR3 reads TGTGCCAGCAGCCAGCCGGGACCCAATGAGCAGTTCTTC.

Concerning this clonotype itself: This beta chain is an unintended read in a library built for alpha chains; its size means little. The chain combines TRBV28 with TRBJ2-1; 9 bases match TRBD1. This CDR3 comprises 15 residues. Trimming at V came to 5 bases and at J to 4 bases, leaving 6 bases not matched to a gene. Germline V gives CDR1 MDHEN, CDR2 SYDVKM. For the CDR3, the DNA is TGTGCCAGCAGTGCTCTGGGGACAGGGTACAATGAGCAGTTCTTC. Protein: CASSALGTGYNEQFF.

This clonotype was seen at least ten times. As an off-target read in a library built for alpha chains, this beta chain has a frequency of little significance. This sequence joins TRBV28 and TRBJ2-3; 8 bases map to TRBD2. This CDR3 contains 15 residues. Germline values: CDR1 MDHEN, CDR2 SYDVKM. Unmatched junction bases numbered 9, after V lost 6 bases and J lost 4 bases. CDR3 residues: CASSLGGLGSDTQYF. CDR3 DNA sequence: TGTGCCAGCAGCCTAGGGGGACTAGGATCAGATACGCAGTATTTT. The variable domain in full, completed from reference TRBV28 and TRBJ2-3, reads DVKVTQSSRYLVKRTGEKVFLECVQDMDHENMFWYRQDPGLGLRLIYFSYDVKMKEKGDIPEGYSVSREKKERFSLILESASTNQTSMYLCASSLGGLGSDTQYFGPGTRLTVL.

This clonotype appeared many times. A library made for alpha chains picked up this beta chain off target, so its size means little. The V and J genes are TRBV20-1 and TRBJ2-5; 16 bases fit TRBD2. Germline V gives CDR1 DFQATT, CDR2 SNEGSKA (reference sequence). CDR3 length equals 15 residues. J was trimmed by 5 bases and V by 3 bases; bases with no gene match: 3. The CDR3 protein is CSASRGLAGGETQYF. CDR3 DNA sequence: TGCAGTGCTAGTAGGGGACTAGCGGGAGGGGAGACCCAGTACTTC.

At least ten counts were recorded for this clonotype. This beta chain was picked up by a library intended for alpha chains and is off target, so its count carries little meaning. The gene calls are TRBV28 and TRBJ1-1, with D perhaps TRBD1 (6 bases). Germline lookup yields CDR1 MDHEN and CDR2 SYDVKM. The germline V and J ends were trimmed by 5 bases and 6 bases, with 16 bases remaining between them. This CDR3 contains 14 residues. The CDR3 DNA is TGTGCCAGCAGTGCAGGGGCCCCGGCCCCTGAAGCTTTCTTT. Residues: CASSAGAPAPEAFF.

This clonotype was observed at least ten times. Since it is a stray read in a library aimed at alpha chains, this beta chain has a size that is not meaningful. The chain joins TRBV30 to TRBJ2-1; 8 positions match TRBD2. Germline V CDR1 and CDR2: GTSNPN, SVGIG (reference sequence). Germline trimming cut 3 bases from V and 7 bases from J; bases unmatched to any gene: 8. The CDR3 loop spans 14 amino acids. The CDR3 bases are TGTGCCTGGAGATCCAGCGGGAGATTGAATGAGCAGTTCTTC. It specifies CAWRSSGRLNEQFF.

This clonotype has at least ten counts. Little can be read into the size of this beta chain, an off-target read in a library designed for alpha chains. This chain connects TRBV28 to TRBJ2-7; 10 bases agree with TRBD2. In germline, CDR1 is MDHEN, CDR2 SYDVKM. This CDR3 comprises 14 residues. With V trimmed by 3 bases and J by 5 bases, 4 bases remained unmatched. The CDR3 bases are TGTGCCAGCAGTTTTGGAGCGGGGGGGCACGAGCAGTACGTC. Its protein is CASSFGAGGHEQYV.

This clonotype appeared many times. This beta chain was picked up by a library intended for alpha chains and is off target, so its count carries little meaning. V gene TRBV6-1 combines with J gene TRBJ1-3; 10 bases agree with TRBD1. This CDR3 region has 14 residues. V trimming: 4 bases; J trimming: 8 bases; junction bases outside the gene matches: 5. Germline V gene sequence: CDR1 MNHNS, CDR2 SASEGT. In DNA form, the CDR3 reads TGTGCCAGCAGTGCTGACAGGGGGCTGCACACCATATATTTT. It codes for CASSADRGLHTIYF.

This clonotype was seen ten or more times. This beta chain is an off-target read within a library intended for alpha chains, so its frequency means little. V is TRBV3-1 and J is TRBJ1-2; the D gene is possibly TRBD1 (6 bases). V was trimmed by 4 bases and J by 3 bases, leaving 9 bases between them. The CDR3 contains 13 residues. From germline, CDR1 is LGHDT and CDR2 YNNKEL (reference sequence). The CDR3 DNA reads TGTGCCAGCAGCCGGGGGCCCGACTATGGCTACACCTTC. Translation gives CASSRGPDYGYTF.

This clonotype was recorded at least ten times. This beta chain turned up in a library designed for alpha chains; as an off-target read, its abundance says little. This chain connects TRBV27 to TRBJ2-1; D remains unclear. Trimming cost V 3 bases and J 9 bases, with 12 bases left between them. The V gene's germline CDR1 is MNHEY and CDR2 SMNVEV (reference sequence). This CDR3 region has 13 residues. CDR3 coding DNA: TGTGCCAGCAGTTTTAACAAGAGAGGTGAGCAGTTCTTC. Translated, it gives CASSFNKRGEQFF.

Notes on this clonotype: The library was built for alpha chains, so this beta chain is an off-target read and its size means little. The chain carries TRBV10-3 and TRBJ2-3, with TRBD2 matching 7 bases. The CDR3 length is 16 residues. The V and J ends lost 2 bases and 0 bases, in that order; junction bases with no gene match: 5. Germline V CDR1 and CDR2: ENHRY, SYGVKD. CDR3 protein: CAISEGTSASTDTQYF. The CDR3 DNA reads as TGTGCCATCAGTGAGGGTACTAGCGCTAGCACAGATACGCAGTATTTT.

This clonotype occurred many times. Because the library targeted alpha chains, this beta chain is an off-target read whose size means little. This chain joins TRBV27 and TRBJ2-7, with TRBD1 as a possible D gene (6 bases). Germline-derived CDR1 and CDR2 are MNHEY and SMNVEV (reference sequence). Trimming removed 5 bases at V and 3 bases at J, with 11 bases between. The CDR3 is made up of 13 amino acids. For the CDR3, the DNA is TGTGCCAGCAGTACAGGGTCCGGCTACGAGCAGTACGTC. Translation gives CASSTGSGYEQYV.

This clonotype was seen ten or more times. Being off target in a library aimed at alpha chains, this beta chain has a size of little meaning. V is TRBV2 and J is TRBJ1-2, with D perhaps TRBD1 (5 bases). The CDR3 totals 16 residues. Trimming pared 5 bases from V and 5 bases from J, leaving 21 bases between. CDR1 and CDR2 (germline): SNHLY, FYNNEI. DNA of the CDR3: TGTGCCAGCAGTTACGGGGGGGAGCTACAATTTTATGGCTACACCTTC. This translates into CASSYGGELQFYGYTF.

Points on this clonotype: This beta chain came through as a stray read in a library set up for alpha chains, and its size says little. The rearrangement links TRBV27 to TRBJ1-1; 7 nucleotides line up with TRBD1. Per germline, CDR1 MNHEY and CDR2 SMNVEV (reference sequence). V lost 2 bases to trimming and J lost 3 bases; unmatched junction nucleotides: 6. This CDR3 contains 15 residues. The CDR3 is CASSLIHRGYTEAFF. CDR3 in DNA: TGTGCCAGCAGTTTAATTCACAGGGGATACACTGAAGCTTTCTTT.

The table lists this clonotype with many counts. This beta chain represents an off-target read in a library built for alpha chains; its size is of limited meaning. This chain links TRBV5-1 with TRBJ1-4; D is possibly TRBD1 (5 bases). V gave up 1 base and J gave up 4 bases, with 14 bases separating them. The CDR3 is 16 residues long. Germline assignment: CDR1 SGHRS and CDR2 YFSETQ. The CDR3 DNA is TGCGCCAGCAGCTTGTGGGGGGACGGTGGTAATGAAAAACTGTTTTTT. Its protein product is CASSLWGDGGNEKLFF.

This clonotype was seen many times. This beta chain turned up in a library designed for alpha chains; as an off-target read, its abundance says little. This chain links TRBV4-1 with TRBJ2-3; D is ambiguous. The CDR3 is made up of 16 amino acids. Germline assignment: CDR1 MGHRA and CDR2 YSYEKL. The germline V and J ends were trimmed by 0 bases and 2 bases, with 12 bases remaining between them. CDR3 coding DNA: TGCGCCAGCAGCCAAGACCGGTATCGTGCCACAGATACGCAGTATTTT. Residues: CASSQDRYRATDTQYF.

This clonotype was counted ten times or more. This beta chain is an unintended read in a library built for alpha chains; its size means little. The chain has TRBV5-1 and TRBJ1-4; perhaps TRBD1 as D (5 bases). This CDR3 comprises 16 residues. Trimming left V 0 bases short and J 7 bases short, with 16 bases between. Germline assignment: CDR1 SGHRS and CDR2 YFSETQ. The CDR3 is CASSLALGQGIEKLFF. The CDR3 DNA is TGCGCCAGCAGCTTGGCCCTGGGGCAGGGCATTGAAAAACTGTTTTTT.

By proportion, this clonotype is medium-sized. Within a library made for alpha chains, this beta chain is off target, and its count is uninformative. This chain joins TRBV6-1 and TRBJ2-7; D is unclear. This CDR3 region has 13 residues. V shed 0 bases and J shed 7 bases, with 10 bases lying between them. Per the germline V gene, CDR1 is MNHNS and CDR2 is SASEGT. CDR3 protein: CASSEALDFEQYV. The CDR3 DNA follows: TGTGCCAGCAGTGAAGCCCTCGATTTTGAGCAGTACGTC.